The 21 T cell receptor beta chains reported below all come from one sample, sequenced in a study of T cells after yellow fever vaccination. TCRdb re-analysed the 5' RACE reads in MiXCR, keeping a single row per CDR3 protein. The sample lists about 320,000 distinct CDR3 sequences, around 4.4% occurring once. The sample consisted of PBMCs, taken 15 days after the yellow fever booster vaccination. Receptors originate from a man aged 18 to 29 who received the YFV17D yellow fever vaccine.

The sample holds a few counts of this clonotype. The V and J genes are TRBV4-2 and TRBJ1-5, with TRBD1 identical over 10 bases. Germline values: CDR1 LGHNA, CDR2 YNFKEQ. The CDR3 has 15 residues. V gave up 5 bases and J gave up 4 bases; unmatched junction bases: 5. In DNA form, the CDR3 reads TGTGCCAGCAGCGTCCGGGACAGGGGTAATCAGCCCCAGCATTTT. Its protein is CASSVRDRGNQPQHF.

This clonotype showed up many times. The CDR3 sequence: CASSLTRHGYTF. CDR3 nucleotides: TGTGCCAGCAGTTTAACCAGACATGGCTACACCTTC. The rearrangement joins TRBV12-3 or TRBV12-4 to TRBJ1-2; the D is unclear. The V and J ends lost 2 bases and 6 bases respectively, with 7 bases between them. CDR3 length: 12 amino acids.

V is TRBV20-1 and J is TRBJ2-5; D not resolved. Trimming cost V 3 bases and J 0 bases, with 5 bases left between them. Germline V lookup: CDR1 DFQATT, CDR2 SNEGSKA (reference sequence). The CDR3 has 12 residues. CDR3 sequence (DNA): TGCAGTGCTAGCCCGTACCAAGAGACCCAGTACTTC. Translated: CSASPYQETQYF.

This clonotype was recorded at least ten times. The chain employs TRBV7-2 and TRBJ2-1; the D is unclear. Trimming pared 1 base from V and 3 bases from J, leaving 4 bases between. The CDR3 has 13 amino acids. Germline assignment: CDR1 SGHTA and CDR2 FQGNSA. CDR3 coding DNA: TGTGCCAGCAGCTTAGTAGTCTACAATGAGCAGTTCTTC. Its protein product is CASSLVVYNEQFF.

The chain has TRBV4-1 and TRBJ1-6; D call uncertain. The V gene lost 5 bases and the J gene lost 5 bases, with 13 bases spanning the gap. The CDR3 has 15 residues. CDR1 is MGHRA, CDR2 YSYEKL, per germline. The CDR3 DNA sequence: TGCGCCAGCAGCACCCAGACACCGGATAATTCACCCCTCCACTTT. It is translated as CASSTQTPDNSPLHF.

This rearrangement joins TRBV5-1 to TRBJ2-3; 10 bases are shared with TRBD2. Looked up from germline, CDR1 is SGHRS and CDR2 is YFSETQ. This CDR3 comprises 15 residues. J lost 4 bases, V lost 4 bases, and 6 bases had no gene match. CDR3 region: CASSLPSGGADTQYF. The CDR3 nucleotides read TGCGCCAGCAGCCTTCCTAGCGGGGGAGCAGATACGCAGTATTTT.

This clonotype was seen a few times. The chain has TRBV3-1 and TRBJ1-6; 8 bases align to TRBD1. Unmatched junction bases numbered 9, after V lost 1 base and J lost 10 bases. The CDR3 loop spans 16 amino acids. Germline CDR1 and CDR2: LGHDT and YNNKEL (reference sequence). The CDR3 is CASSQVSRTGLSPLHF. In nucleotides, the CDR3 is TGTGCCAGCAGCCAAGTTTCCAGGACAGGGCTGTCACCCCTCCACTTT.

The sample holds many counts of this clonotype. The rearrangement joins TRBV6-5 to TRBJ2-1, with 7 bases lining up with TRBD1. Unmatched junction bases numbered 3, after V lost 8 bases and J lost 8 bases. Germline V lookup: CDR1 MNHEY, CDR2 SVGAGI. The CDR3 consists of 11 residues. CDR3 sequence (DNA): TGTGCCAGCCGACAGGGCTATGAGCAGTTCTTC. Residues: CASRQGYEQFF.

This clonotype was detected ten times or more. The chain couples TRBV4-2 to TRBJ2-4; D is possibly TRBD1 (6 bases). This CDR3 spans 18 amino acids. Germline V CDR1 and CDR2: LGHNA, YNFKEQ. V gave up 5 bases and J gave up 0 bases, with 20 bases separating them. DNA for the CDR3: TGTGCCAGCAGCGGTCGCTCAGGGGCGTTAGTAGCCAAAAACATTCAGTACTTC. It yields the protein CASSGRSGALVAKNIQYF.

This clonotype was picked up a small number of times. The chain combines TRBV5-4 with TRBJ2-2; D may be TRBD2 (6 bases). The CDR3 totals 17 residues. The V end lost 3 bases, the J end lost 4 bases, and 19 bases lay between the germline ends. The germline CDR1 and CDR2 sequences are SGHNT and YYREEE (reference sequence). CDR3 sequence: CASSYSGAGRSTGELFF. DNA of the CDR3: TGTGCCAGCAGCTACTCAGGTGCGGGGCGAAGCACCGGGGAGCTGTTTTTT.

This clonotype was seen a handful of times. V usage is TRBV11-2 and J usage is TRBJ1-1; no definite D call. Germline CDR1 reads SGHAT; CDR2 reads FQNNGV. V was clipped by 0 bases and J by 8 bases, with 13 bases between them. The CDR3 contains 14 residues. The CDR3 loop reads CASSLDWSAREAFF. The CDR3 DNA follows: TGTGCCAGCAGCTTAGATTGGAGCGCCCGGGAAGCTTTCTTT.

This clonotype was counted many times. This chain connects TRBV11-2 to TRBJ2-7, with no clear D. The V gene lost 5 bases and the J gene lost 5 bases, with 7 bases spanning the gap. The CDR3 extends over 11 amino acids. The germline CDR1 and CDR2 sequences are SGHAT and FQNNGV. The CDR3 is CASSPRNEQYF. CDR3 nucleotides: TGTGCCAGCAGCCCCAGGAACGAGCAGTACTTC.

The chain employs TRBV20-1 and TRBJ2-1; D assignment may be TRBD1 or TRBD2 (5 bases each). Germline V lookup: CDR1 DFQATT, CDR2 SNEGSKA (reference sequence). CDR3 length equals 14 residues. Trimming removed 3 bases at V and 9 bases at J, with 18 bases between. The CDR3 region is CSASDLVGDSEQFF. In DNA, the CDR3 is TGCAGTGCTAGTGACTTGGTGGGGGATTCTGAGCAGTTCTTC.

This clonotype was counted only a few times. CDR3 protein: CASSYRTGGFPEAFF. The DNA for the CDR3 is TGTGCCAGCAGTTACAGGACAGGGGGCTTCCCTGAAGCTTTCTTT. This rearrangement joins TRBV6-5 to TRBJ1-1; 11 bases are a match to TRBD1. CDR3 length: 15 residues. Germline V gene data show CDR1 as MNHEY and CDR2 as SVGAGI. V was clipped by 2 bases and J by 6 bases; unmatched bases: 5.

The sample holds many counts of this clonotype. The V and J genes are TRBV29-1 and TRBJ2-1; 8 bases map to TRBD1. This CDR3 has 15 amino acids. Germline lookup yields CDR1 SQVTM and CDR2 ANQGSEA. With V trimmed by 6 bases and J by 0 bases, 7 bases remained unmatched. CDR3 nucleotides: TGCAGCGTAAAAAACAGGGGGATCTCCTACAATGAGCAGTTCTTC. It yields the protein CSVKNRGISYNEQFF.

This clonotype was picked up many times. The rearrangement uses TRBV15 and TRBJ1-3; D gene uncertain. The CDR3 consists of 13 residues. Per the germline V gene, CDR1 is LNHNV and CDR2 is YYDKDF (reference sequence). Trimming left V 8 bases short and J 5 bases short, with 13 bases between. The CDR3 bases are TGTGCCACCCTCCAGTATGGGCGAAACACCATATATTTT. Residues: CATLQYGRNTIYF.

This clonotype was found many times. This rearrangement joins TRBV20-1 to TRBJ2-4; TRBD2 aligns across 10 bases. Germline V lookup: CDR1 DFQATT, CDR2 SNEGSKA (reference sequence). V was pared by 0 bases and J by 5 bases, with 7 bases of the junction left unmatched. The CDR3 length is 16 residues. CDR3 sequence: CSARDLLAGDQNIQYF. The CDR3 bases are TGCAGTGCTAGAGATCTCCTAGCGGGGGACCAAAACATTCAGTACTTC.

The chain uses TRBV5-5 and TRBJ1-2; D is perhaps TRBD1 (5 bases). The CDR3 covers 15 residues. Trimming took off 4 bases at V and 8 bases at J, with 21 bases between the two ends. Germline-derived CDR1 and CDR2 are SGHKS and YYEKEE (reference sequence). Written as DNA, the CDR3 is TGTGCCAGCAGCCCCGGGCCCAGGCAGGGATACGGCTACACCTTC. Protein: CASSPGPRQGYGYTF.

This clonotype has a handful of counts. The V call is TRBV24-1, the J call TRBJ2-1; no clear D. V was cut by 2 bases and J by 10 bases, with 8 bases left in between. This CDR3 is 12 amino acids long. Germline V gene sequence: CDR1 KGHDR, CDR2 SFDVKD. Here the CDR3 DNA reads TGTGCCACCAGTGATTCTCGGCAGGAGCAGTTCTTC. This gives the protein CATSDSRQEQFF.

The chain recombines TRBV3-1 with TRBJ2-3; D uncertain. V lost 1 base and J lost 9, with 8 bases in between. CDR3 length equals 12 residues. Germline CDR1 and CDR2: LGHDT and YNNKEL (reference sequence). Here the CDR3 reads CASSQVTRTQYF. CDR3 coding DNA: TGTGCCAGCAGCCAAGTCACCCGCACGCAGTATTTT.

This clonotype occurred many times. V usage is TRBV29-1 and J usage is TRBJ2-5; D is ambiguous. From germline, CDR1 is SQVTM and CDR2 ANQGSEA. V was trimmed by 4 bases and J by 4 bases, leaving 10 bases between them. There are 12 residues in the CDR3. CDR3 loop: CSVARGVETQYF. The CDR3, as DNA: TGCAGCGTTGCTCGCGGAGTAGAGACCCAGTACTTC.